Sequencing of this TCR beta chain was carried out in a study of blood T cell repertoires in COVID-19. For the study at large: Samples of COVID-19 (acute and convalescent) were obtained from the United States, Italy and Spain. From T cells, B-cell-depleted T cells, or PBMCs came the material, which was cDNA or gDNA.

In the study's own analysis: Using reference gene primer amplification, nucleated cell counts were estimated. The protocol was immunoSEQ multiplex PCR, while the TCRdb copy is restricted to in-frame clones and leaves out a portion. For V, J and clone size, that table is used; D and trimming come from the DNA. The sample shows about 220,000 clones, less than 90% of them seen only once. This clone was detected once. Germline CDR1 MDHEN, CDR2 SYDVKM. V shed 4 bases and J shed 1 base, with 13 bases lying between them. This CDR3 is built from 15 residues. The chain couples TRBV28 to TRBJ1-1; TRBD1 is a possible D gene (5 bases). The specimen sequenced was peripheral blood. The TCR sequence derives from a man between 40 and 49 years old with active or convalescent COVID-19. Here the CDR3 reads CASSSPDSWNTEAFF. As DNA, the CDR3 is TGTGCCAGCAGTTCCCCAGACAGCTGGAACACTGAAGCTTTCTTT.